Described below is a single T cell receptor beta chain sequence and its context. The sample belongs to a study of blood T cell repertoires in COVID-19. Looking at the study overall: From the United States, Italy and Spain came samples of acute and convalescent COVID-19. T cells, B-cell-depleted T cells, or PBMCs supplied cDNA or gDNA.

The table came from immunoSEQ multiplex PCR; TCRdb's copy has only in-frame clones and leaves some out. The sample has 250,000 to 350,000 clones; about nine tenths are singletons. The CDR3 is made up of 15 amino acids. Germline values: CDR1 SGHTA, CDR2 FQGTGA. Trimming at V came to 5 bases and at J to 3 bases, leaving 10 bases not matched to a gene. V gene TRBV7-3 combines with J gene TRBJ2-7; 7 nucleotides agree with TRBD2. The sample consisted of peripheral blood. This receptor was identified in a woman younger than 45 with COVID-19, enrolled during active disease. DNA for the CDR3: TGTGCCAGCAGCCCGCGGGGCGGGGGATACTACGAGCAGTACTTC. Amino acids: CASSPRGGGYYEQYF.